These T cell receptor beta chains were read from a single sample in a study of T-cell reconstitution after alpha-beta-depleted transplantation in children. TCRdb reanalysed the PCR reads using MiXCR and keeps one entry per CDR3 protein. The data contain 800,000 to 1,000,000 distinct CDR3 sequences, less than 30% of them seen just once; the ten biggest clones take up around 30%. The source material was PBMCs, mostly from graft donor cells, sampled 360 days after TCRalphabeta/CD19-depleted stem cell transplant. All receptors come from a boy younger than two who had a stem cell transplant for SCID, so the T cells may come from the graft donor. The CDR3 runs from the conserved cysteine through the conserved F or W. The D gene is left open where the match is weak. Size values are once, few and many counts, or a class for expanded clones, and some rows have none.

clone size	CDR3 length	D gene	J gene	V gene	CDR3 protein	CDR3 DNA
NA	15	TRBD1	TRBJ2-2	TRBV9	CASSDRGRDTGELFF	TGTGCCAGTAGCGACAGGGGGAGGGACACCGGGGAGCTGTTTTTT
NA	16	NA	TRBJ2-3	TRBV3-1	CASSQGTVDSADTQYF	TGTGCCAGCAGCCAAGGGACCGTCGATAGCGCAGATACGCAGTATTTT
NA	17	NA	TRBJ1-2	TRBV9	CASSFHTGTPTNYGYTF	TGTGCCAGCAGCTTCCATACCGGGACACCGACAAACTATGGCTACACCTTC
few	19	TRBD2	TRBJ2-2	TRBV28	CASSSFELAGGRNAGELFF	TGTGCCAGCAGTTCCTTCGAGCTAGCGGGGGGGAGGAACGCCGGGGAGCTGTTTTTT
NA	16	TRBD2	TRBJ2-7	TRBV12-3/TRBV12-4	CASSFSGGGLSYEQYF	TGTGCCAGCAGTTTCAGCGGCGGGGGGCTTTCCTACGAGCAGTACTTC
few	13	NA	TRBJ1-4	TRBV20-1	CSARRGVNEKLFF	TGCAGTGCTCGGAGGGGTGTGAATGAAAAACTGTTTTTT
many	13	NA	TRBJ2-3	TRBV29-1	CSVAGRVTDTQYF	TGCAGCGTTGCAGGCAGGGTGACAGATACGCAGTATTTT
few	15	NA	TRBJ2-2	TRBV5-5	CASSSLPGSTGELFF	TGTGCCAGCAGCTCCTTGCCGGGGAGCACCGGGGAGCTGTTTTTT
NA	13	NA	TRBJ2-7	TRBV5-6	CASSLAWGREQYF	TGTGCCAGCAGCTTGGCGTGGGGGCGCGAGCAGTACTTC
few	11	TRBD1	TRBJ1-2	TRBV12-3/TRBV12-4	CASRGTGGYTF	TGTGCCAGCAGAGGGACAGGTGGCTACACCTTC
few	15	NA	TRBJ2-5	TRBV12-3/TRBV12-4	CASSEQGWYQETQYF	TGTGCCAGCAGTGAACAGGGCTGGTACCAAGAGACCCAGTACTTC
NA	15	TRBD1	TRBJ2-7	TRBV6-2/TRBV6-3	CASNTFRDRGYEQYF	TGTGCCAGCAACACATTCCGGGACAGGGGCTACGAGCAGTACTTC
few	14	NA	TRBJ2-4	TRBV5-1	CASSLASGKNIQYF	TGCGCCAGCAGCTTGGCCTCGGGCAAAAACATTCAGTACTTC
few	14	TRBD1	TRBJ1-2	TRBV29-1	CSVLEDRGRNGYTF	TGCAGCGTTTTAGAGGACAGGGGGCGGAATGGCTACACCTTC
NA	14	TRBD2	TRBJ2-3	TRBV5-1	CASSGRLAGDTQYF	TGCGCCAGCAGCGGGCGACTAGCAGGAGATACGCAGTATTTT
NA	16	NA	TRBJ2-1	TRBV29-1	CSVEVLSEGTYNEQFF	TGCAGCGTTGAAGTCCTAAGCGAGGGAACCTACAATGAGCAGTTCTTC
NA	15	TRBD2	TRBJ2-7	TRBV10-3	CAISEGLAGAYEQYF	TGTGCCATCAGTGAGGGACTAGCGGGGGCCTACGAGCAGTACTTC
NA	14	TRBD1	TRBJ2-7	TRBV7-9	CASTTGTGDREQYF	TGTGCCAGCACCACCGGGACAGGGGATCGCGAGCAGTACTTC
many	14	TRBD1	TRBJ2-5	TRBV2	CASSELGRGETQYF	TGTGCCAGCAGTGAATTGGGCAGGGGGGAGACCCAGTACTTC
few	12	NA	TRBJ2-1	TRBV21-1	CASTASGCEQFF	TGTGCCAGCACCGCCTCCGGGTGTGAGCAGTTCTTC
few	16	NA	TRBJ1-1	TRBV19	CASSAGRGMLYTEAFF	TGTGCCAGTAGTGCTGGCAGGGGAATGTTGTACACTGAAGCTTTCTTT
few	15	NA	TRBJ2-3	TRBV25-1	CASTREGRSTDTQYF	TGTGCCAGCACCCGAGAGGGGAGATCCACAGATACGCAGTATTTT
NA	15	TRBD1	TRBJ2-1	TRBV5-6	CASSQGDYSYNEQFF	TGTGCCAGCAGCCAGGGGGATTACTCCTACAATGAGCAGTTCTTC
NA	18	TRBD2	TRBJ2-2	TRBV27	CASSFLAGGAGNTGELFF	TGTGCCAGCAGTTTTCTAGCGGGGGGGGCTGGGAACACCGGGGAGCTGTTTTTT
few	15	TRBD2	TRBJ2-7	TRBV10-3	CAISESLAGVDEQYF	TGTGCCATCAGTGAGTCGTTAGCGGGGGTCGACGAGCAGTACTTC
NA	12	NA	TRBJ1-1	TRBV20-1	CSARDPSRRAFF	TGCAGTGCTAGAGATCCCTCCCGGAGGGCTTTCTTT
few	15	NA	TRBJ2-7	TRBV7-2	CASSPDRAQDYEQYF	TGTGCCAGCAGCCCGGATAGGGCACAAGACTACGAGCAGTACTTC
NA	13	NA	TRBJ2-2	TRBV29-1	CSVVSVQTGELFF	TGCAGCGTTGTATCGGTGCAGACCGGGGAGCTGTTTTTT
NA	14	TRBD1	TRBJ1-3	TRBV28	CATTVGGSGNTIYF	TGTGCCACCACGGTAGGGGGCTCAGGAAACACCATATATTTT
once	13	NA	TRBJ2-2	TRBV7-2	CASSSGITGELFF	TGTGCCAGCAGCTCAGGGATCACCGGGGAGCTGTTTTTT
NA	15	NA	TRBJ1-1	TRBV4-2	CASSPRWESITEAFF	TGTGCCAGCAGCCCGAGGTGGGAGAGCATTACTGAAGCTTTCTTT
NA	15	TRBD1	TRBJ2-6	TRBV5-4	CASSIDRGKTNVLTF	TGTGCCAGCAGTATCGACAGGGGTAAAACCAACGTCCTGACTTTC
few	14	TRBD2	TRBJ2-1	TRBV5-5	CASSQPGLDVAQFF	TGTGCCAGCAGCCAACCGGGACTAGACGTCGCGCAGTTCTTC
few	16	TRBD1	TRBJ1-5	TRBV5-5	CASSLRGTGHNQPQHF	TGTGCCAGCAGCCTAAGAGGGACAGGACACAATCAGCCCCAGCATTTT
few	10	NA	TRBJ1-6	TRBV24-1	CAISNSPLHF	TGTGCCATCAGTAATTCACCCCTCCACTTT
NA	16	TRBD2	TRBJ2-2	TRBV9	CASSVVITAGPGELFF	TGTGCCAGCAGCGTAGTTATAACAGCGGGGCCCGGGGAGCTGTTTTTT
NA	20	NA	TRBJ1-3	TRBV3-1	CASSQEFRGRSTSSGNTIYF	TGTGCCAGCAGCCAAGAATTTCGAGGACGGAGTACAAGCTCTGGAAACACCATATATTTT
NA	14	NA	TRBJ2-6	TRBV11-1	CASTDSSGANVLTF	TGTGCCAGCACCGATTCGTCTGGGGCCAACGTCCTGACTTTC
NA	14	NA	TRBJ1-1	TRBV20-1	CSASTGTPNTEAFF	TGCAGTGCTTCTACCGGGACACCGAACACTGAAGCTTTCTTT
NA	16	NA	TRBJ2-3	TRBV20-1	CSARAGAGARTDTQYF	TGCAGTGCTAGAGCAGGGGCGGGGGCCCGCACAGATACGCAGTATTTT
few	16	TRBD2	TRBJ2-1	TRBV11-2	CASSSVRGGLYNEQFF	TGTGCCAGCAGCTCGGTTCGCGGGGGACTCTACAATGAGCAGTTCTTC